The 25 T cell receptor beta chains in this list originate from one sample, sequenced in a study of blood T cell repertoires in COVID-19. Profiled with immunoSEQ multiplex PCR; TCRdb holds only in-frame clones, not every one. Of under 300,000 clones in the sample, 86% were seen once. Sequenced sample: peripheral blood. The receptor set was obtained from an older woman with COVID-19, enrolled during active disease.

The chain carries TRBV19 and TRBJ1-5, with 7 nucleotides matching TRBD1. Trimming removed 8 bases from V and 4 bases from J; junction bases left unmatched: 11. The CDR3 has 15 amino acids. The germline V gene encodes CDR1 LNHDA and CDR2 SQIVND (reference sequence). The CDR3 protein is CASDPGGRGNQPQHF. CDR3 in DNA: TGTGCCAGTGACCCAGGGGGGCGTGGGAATCAGCCCCAGCATTTT.

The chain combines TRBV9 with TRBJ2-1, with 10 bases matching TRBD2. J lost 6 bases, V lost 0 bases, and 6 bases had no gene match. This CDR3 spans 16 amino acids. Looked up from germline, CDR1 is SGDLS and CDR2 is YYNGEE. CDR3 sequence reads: CASSVERKRGGNEQFF. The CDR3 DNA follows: TGTGCCAGCAGCGTAGAGAGGAAGCGGGGGGGCAATGAGCAGTTCTTC.

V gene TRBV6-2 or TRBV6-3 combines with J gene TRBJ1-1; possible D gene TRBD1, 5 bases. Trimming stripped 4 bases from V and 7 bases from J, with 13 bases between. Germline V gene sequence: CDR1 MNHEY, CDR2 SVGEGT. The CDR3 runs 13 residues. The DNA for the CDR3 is TGTGCCAGCAGTTCAGACAGTCTGGGTGAAGCTTTCTTT. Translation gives CASSSDSLGEAFF.

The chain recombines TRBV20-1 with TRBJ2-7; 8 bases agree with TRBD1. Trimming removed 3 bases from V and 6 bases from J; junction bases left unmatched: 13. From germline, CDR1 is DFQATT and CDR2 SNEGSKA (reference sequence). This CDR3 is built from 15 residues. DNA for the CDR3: TGCAGTGCTAGTTTAGGGGCAGGGGGCCAGAGCGAGCAGTACTTC. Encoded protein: CSASLGAGGQSEQYF.

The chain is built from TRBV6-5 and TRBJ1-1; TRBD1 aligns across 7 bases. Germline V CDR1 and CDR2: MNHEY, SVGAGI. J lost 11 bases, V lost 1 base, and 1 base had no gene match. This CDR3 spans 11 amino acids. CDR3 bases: TGTGCCAGCAGTTACTTAGGGGGCGCTTTCTTT. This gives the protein CASSYLGGAFF.

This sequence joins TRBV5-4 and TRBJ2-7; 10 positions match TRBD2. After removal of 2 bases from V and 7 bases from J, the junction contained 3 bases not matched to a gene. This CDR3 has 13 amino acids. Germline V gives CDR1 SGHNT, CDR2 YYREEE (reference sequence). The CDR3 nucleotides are TGTGCCAGCAGCTTTCGACTAGCGGGTGAGCAGTACTTC. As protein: CASSFRLAGEQYF.

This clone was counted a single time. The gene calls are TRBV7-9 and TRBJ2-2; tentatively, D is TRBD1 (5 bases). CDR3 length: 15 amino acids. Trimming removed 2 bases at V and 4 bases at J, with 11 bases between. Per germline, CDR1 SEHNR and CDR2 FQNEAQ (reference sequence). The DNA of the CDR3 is TGTGCCAGCAGCTTATCCAGGGATGTCACCGGGGAGCTGTTTTTT. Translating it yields CASSLSRDVTGELFF.

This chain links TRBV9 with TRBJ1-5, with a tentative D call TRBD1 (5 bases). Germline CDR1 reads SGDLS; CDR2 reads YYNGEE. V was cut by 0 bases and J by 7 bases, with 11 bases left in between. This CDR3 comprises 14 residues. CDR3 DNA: TGTGCCAGCAGCGTAGCTGGCGGGGGACAGCCCCAGCATTTT. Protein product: CASSVAGGGQPQHF.

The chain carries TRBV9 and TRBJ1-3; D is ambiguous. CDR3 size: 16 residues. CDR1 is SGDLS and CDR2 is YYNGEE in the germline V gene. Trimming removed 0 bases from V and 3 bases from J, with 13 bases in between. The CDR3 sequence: CASSVEGGFGGNTIYF. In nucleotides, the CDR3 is TGTGCCAGCAGCGTAGAAGGAGGGTTCGGTGGAAACACCATATATTTT. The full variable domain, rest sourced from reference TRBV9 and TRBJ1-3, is DSGVTQTPKHLITATGQRVTLRCSPRSGDLSVYWYQQSLDQGLQFLIQYYNGEERAKGNILERFSAQQFPDLHSELNLSSLELGDSALYFCASSVEGGFGGNTIYFGEGSWLTVV.

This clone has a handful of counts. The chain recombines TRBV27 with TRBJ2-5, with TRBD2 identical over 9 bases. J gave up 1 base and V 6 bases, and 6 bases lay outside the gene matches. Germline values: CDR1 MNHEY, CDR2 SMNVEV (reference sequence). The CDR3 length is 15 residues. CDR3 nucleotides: TGTGCCAGCAGGCGTGCGGGGGGGGCCCAAGAGACCCAGTACTTC. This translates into CASRRAGGAQETQYF.

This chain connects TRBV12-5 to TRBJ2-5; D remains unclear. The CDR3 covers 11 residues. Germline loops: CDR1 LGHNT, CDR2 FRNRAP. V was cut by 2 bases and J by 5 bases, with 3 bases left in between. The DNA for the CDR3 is TGTGCTAGTGGTTTGCATGAGACCCAGTACTTC. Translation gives CASGLHETQYF.

The CDR3 region has the DNA TGTGCCAGCAGCCTAAATAGCGGGGGCGCTCAGTACTTC. Protein product: CASSLNSGGAQYF. V and J are TRBV5-4 and TRBJ2-4, with 9 bases fitting TRBD2. The V gene's germline CDR1 is SGHNT and CDR2 YYREEE (reference sequence). Trimming removed 4 bases from V and 12 bases from J; junction bases left unmatched: 8. This CDR3 has 13 residues.

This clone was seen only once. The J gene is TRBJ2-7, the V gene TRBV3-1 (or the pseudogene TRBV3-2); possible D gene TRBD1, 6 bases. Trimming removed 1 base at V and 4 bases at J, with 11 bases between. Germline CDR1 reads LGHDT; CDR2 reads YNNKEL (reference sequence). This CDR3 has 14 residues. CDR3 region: CASSQGADSYEQYF. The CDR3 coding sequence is TGTGCCAGCAGCCAAGGAGCGGACAGTTACGAGCAGTACTTC.

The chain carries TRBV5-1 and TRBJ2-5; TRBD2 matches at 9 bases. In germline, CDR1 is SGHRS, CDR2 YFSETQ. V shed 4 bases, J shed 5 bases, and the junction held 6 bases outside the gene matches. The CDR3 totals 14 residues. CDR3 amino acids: CASSRAGGLETQYF. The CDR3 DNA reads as TGCGCCAGCAGCAGGGCGGGGGGGCTCGAGACCCAGTACTTC.

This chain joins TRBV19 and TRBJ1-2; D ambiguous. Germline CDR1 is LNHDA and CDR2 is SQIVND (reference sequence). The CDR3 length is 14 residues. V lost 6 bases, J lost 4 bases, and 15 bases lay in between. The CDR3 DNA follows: TGTGCCAGTAGCATCCAAGGAGTACCCTATGGCTACACCTTC. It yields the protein CASSIQGVPYGYTF.

CDR3 in amino acids: CASSLSPGTGWTDTQYF. CDR3 bases: TGTGCCAGCAGCTTAAGCCCCGGGACAGGGTGGACAGATACGCAGTATTTT. The V and J genes are TRBV11-3 and TRBJ2-3, with 9 bases aligning to TRBD1. Germline trimming cut 2 bases from V and 3 bases from J; bases unmatched to any gene: 9. In germline, CDR1 is SGHNT, CDR2 YENEEA. CDR3 length: 17 residues. The complete variable domain, with remaining parts taken from reference TRBV11-3 and TRBJ2-3, reads EAGVVQSPRYKIIEKKQPVAFWCNPISGHNTLYWYLQNLGQGPELLIRYENEEAVDDSQLPKDRFSAERLKGVDSTLKIQPAELGDSAVYLCASSLSPGTGWTDTQYFGPGTRLTVL.

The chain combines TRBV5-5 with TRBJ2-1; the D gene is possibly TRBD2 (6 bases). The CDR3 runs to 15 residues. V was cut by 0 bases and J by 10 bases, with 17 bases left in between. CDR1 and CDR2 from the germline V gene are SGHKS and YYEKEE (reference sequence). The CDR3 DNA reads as TGTGCCAGCAGCTTGGGGGCAGTCACCCGGGAGGAGCAGTTCTTC. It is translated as CASSLGAVTREEQFF. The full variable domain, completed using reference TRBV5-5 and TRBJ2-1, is DAGVTQSPTHLIKTRGQQVTLRCSPISGHKSVSWYQQVLGQGPQFIFQYYEKEERGRGNFPDRFSARQFPNYSSELNVNALLLGDSALYLCASSLGAVTREEQFFGPGTRLTVL.

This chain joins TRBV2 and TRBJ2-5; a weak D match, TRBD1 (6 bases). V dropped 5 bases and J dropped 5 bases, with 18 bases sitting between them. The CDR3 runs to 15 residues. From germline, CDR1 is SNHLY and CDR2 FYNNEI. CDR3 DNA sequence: TGTGCCAGCAGTCCTATGGGGGCTCCGGGGGAGACCCAGTACTTC. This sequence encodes CASSPMGAPGETQYF.

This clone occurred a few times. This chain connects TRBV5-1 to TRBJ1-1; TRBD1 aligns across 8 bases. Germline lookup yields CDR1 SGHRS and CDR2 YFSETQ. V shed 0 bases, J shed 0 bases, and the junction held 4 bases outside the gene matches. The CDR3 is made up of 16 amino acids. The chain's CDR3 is CASSLGAGGLNTEAFF. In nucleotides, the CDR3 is TGCGCCAGCAGCTTGGGGGCAGGGGGCTTGAACACTGAAGCTTTCTTT.

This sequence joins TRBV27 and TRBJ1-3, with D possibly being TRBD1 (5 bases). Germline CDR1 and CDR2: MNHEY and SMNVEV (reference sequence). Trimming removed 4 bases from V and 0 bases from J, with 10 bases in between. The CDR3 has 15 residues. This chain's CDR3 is CASSSNRNSGNTIYF. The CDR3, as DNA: TGTGCCAGCAGTTCAAACAGGAACTCTGGAAACACCATATATTTT.

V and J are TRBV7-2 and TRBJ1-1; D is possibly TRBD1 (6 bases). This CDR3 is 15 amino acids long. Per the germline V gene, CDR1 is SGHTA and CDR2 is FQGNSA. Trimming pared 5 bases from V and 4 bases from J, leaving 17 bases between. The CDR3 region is CASSPPQGRSTEAFF. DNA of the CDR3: TGTGCCAGCAGCCCACCACAGGGACGAAGCACTGAAGCTTTCTTT.

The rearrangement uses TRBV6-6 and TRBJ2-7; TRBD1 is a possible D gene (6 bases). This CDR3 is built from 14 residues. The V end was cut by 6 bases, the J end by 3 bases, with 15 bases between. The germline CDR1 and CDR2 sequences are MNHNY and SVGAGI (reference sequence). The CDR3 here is CASSIGQIVYEQYF. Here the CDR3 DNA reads TGTGCCAGCAGCATTGGACAGATAGTCTACGAGCAGTACTTC.

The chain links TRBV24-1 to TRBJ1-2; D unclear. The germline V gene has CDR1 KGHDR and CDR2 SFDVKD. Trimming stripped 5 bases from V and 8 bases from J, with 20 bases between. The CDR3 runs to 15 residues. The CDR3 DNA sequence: TGTGCCACCAGTGGACGGAACAGTCTGTTCAGGGGCTACACCTTC. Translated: CATSGRNSLFRGYTF.

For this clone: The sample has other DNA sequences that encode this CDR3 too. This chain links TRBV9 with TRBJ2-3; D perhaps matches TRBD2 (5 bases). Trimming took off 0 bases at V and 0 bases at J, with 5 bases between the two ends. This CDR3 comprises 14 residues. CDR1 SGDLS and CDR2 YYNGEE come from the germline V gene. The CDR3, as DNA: TGTGCCAGCAGCGTAGCGGGGAGCACAGATACGCAGTATTTT. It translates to CASSVAGSTDTQYF. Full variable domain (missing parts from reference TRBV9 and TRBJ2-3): DSGVTQTPKHLITATGQRVTLRCSPRSGDLSVYWYQQSLDQGLQFLIQYYNGEERAKGNILERFSAQQFPDLHSELNLSSLELGDSALYFCASSVAGSTDTQYFGPGTRLTVL.

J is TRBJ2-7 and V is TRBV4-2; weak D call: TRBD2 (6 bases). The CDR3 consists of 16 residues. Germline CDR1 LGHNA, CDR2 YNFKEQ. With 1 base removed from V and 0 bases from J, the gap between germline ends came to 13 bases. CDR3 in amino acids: CASSQAGTWTSYEQYF. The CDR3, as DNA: TGTGCCAGCAGCCAAGCCGGGACTTGGACCTCCTACGAGCAGTACTTC.